Sequencing of this TCR beta chain was carried out in a study of cytomegalovirus exposure and HLA in healthy donors. The PCR was carried out with 60 Vbeta primers and 13 Jbeta primers. Sequencing used immunoSEQ multiplex PCR; TCRdb keeps in-frame clones, though not all of them. This sample has some 180,000 clones, with more than 85% found just once. CDR1 is MNHEY and CDR2 is SMNVEV in the germline V gene (reference sequence). The CDR3 sequence is 15 residues long. V was pared by 5 bases and J by 2 bases, with 15 bases between. The chain combines TRBV27 with TRBJ1-1; D is possibly TRBD1 (6 bases). Sequencing input: PBMCs. The TCR sequence derives from a girl less than two years old in good health and CMV-seronegative. The CDR3 region has the DNA TGTGCCAGCAGTCCCGGGACATCTGGTAACACTGAAGCTTTCTTT. Translating gives CASSPGTSGNTEAFF.